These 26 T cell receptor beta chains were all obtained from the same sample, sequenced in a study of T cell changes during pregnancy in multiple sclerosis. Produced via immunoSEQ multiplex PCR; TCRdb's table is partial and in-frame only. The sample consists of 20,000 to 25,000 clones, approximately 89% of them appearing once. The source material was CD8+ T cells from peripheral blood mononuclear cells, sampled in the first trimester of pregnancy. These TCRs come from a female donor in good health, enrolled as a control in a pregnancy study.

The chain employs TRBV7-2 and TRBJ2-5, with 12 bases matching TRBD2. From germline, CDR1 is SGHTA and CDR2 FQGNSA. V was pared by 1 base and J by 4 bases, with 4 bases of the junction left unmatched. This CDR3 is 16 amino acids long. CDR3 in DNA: TGTGCCAGCAGCTTAGAGGCGGGACTAGCGGGAGAGACCCAGTACTTC. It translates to CASSLEAGLAGETQYF.

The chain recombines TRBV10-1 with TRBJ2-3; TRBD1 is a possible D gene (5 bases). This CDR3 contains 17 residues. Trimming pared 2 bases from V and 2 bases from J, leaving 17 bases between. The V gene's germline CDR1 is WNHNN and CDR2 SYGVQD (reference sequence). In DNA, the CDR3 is TGCGCCAGCAGTGAGAGGGGCGGTATTAACGCCACAGATACGCAGTATTTT. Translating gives CASSERGGINATDTQYF.

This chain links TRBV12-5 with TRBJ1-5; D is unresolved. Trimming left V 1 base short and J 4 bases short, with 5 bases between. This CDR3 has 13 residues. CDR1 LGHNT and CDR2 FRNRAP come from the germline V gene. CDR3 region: CASGLDLNQPQHF. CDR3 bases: TGTGCTAGTGGTTTGGACCTAAATCAGCCCCAGCATTTT.

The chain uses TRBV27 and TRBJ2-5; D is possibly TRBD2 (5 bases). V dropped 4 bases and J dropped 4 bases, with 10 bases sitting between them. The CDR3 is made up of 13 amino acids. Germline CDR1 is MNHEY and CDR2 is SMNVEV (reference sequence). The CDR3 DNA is TGTGCCAGCAGTTGGAGTGCGGGAGAGACCCAGTACTTC. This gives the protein CASSWSAGETQYF.

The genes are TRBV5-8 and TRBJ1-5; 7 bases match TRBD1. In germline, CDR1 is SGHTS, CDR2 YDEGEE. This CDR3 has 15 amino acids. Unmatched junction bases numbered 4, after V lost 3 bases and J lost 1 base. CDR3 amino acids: CASSSLGQSNQPQHF. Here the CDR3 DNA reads TGTGCCAGCAGCTCCCTGGGACAGAGCAATCAGCCCCAGCATTTT.

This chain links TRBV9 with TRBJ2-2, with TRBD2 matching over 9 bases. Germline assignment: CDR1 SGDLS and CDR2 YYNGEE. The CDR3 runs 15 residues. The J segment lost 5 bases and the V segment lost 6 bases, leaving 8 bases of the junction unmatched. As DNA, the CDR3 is TGTGCCAGCATCTTTAGCGGGAGCCGGACCGGGGAGCTGTTTTTT. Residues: CASIFSGSRTGELFF.

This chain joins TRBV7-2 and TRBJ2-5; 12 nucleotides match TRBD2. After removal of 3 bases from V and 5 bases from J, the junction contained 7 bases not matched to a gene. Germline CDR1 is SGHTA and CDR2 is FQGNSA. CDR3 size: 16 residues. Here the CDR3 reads CASSFRLAGARETQYF. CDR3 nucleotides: TGTGCCAGCAGCTTCCGACTAGCGGGGGCGAGGGAGACCCAGTACTTC.

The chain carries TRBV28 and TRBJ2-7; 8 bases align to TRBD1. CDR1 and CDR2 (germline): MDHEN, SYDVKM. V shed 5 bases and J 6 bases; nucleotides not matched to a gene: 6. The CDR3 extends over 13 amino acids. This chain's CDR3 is CASSLTGGGEQYF. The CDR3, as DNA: TGTGCCAGCAGTCTCACAGGGGGTGGCGAGCAGTACTTC.

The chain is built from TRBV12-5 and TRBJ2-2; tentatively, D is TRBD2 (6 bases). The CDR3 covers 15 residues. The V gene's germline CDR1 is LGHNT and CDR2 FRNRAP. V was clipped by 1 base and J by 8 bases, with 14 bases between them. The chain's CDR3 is CASGLGLVGAGELFF. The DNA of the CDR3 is TGTGCTAGTGGTTTGGGACTAGTTGGGGCGGGGGAGCTGTTTTTT.

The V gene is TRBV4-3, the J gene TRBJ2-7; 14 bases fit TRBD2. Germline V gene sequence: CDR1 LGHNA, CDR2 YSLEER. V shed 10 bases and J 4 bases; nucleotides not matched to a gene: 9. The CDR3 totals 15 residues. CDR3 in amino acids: CATYRGTSGSYEQYF. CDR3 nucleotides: TGCGCCACCTACCGGGGGACTAGCGGGAGTTACGAGCAGTACTTC.

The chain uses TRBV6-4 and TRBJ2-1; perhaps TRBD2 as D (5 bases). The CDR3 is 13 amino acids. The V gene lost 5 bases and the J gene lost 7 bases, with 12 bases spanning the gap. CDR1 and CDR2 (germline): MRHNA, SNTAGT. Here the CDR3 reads CASSTGVENEQFF. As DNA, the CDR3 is TGTGCCAGCAGTACCGGGGTTGAAAATGAGCAGTTCTTC.

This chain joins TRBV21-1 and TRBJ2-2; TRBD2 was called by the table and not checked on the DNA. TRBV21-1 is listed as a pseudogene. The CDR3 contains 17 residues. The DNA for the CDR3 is TGTGCCAGCAGCAGGAGCGGCTACCTCTTGAACACCGGGGAGCTGTTTTTT. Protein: CASSRSGYLLNTGELFF.

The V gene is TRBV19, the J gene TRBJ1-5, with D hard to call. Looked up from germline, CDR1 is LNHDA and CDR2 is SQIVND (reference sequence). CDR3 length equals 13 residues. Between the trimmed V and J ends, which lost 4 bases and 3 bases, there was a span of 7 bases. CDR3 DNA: TGTGCCAGTAGTACCGACAACAATCAGCCCCAGCATTTT. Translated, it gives CASSTDNNQPQHF.

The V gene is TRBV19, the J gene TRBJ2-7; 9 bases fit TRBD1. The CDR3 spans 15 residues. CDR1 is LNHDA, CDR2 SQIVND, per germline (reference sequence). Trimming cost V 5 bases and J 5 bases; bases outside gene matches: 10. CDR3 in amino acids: CASSLPGQGGDEQYF. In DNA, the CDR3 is TGTGCCAGTAGTTTACCGGGACAGGGAGGGGACGAGCAGTACTTC.

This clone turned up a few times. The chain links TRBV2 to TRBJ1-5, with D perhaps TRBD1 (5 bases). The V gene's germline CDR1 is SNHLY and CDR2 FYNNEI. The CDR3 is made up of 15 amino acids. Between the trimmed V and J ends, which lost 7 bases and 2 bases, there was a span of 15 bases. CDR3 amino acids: CASKDSPKGNQPQHF. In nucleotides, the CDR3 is TGTGCCAGCAAAGACAGCCCAAAGGGCAATCAGCCCCAGCATTTT.

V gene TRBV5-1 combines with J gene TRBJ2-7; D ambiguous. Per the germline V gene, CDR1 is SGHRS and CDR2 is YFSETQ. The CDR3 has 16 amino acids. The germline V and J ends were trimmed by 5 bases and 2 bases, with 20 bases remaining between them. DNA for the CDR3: TGCGCCAGCAGTCCTTCCGGCCCGACAAGGACCTACGAGCAGTACTTC. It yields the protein CASSPSGPTRTYEQYF.

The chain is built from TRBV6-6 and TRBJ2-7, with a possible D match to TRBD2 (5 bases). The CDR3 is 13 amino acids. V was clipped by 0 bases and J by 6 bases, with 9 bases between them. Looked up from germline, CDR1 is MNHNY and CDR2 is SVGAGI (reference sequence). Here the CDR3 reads CASSYSEGSEQYF. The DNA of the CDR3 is TGTGCCAGCAGTTACTCTGAGGGCAGCGAGCAGTACTTC.

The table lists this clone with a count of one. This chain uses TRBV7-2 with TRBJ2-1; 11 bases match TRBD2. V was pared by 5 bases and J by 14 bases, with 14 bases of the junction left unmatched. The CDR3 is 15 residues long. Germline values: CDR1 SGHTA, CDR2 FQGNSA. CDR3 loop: CASSLLAGGHEGEFF. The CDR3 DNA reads TGTGCCAGCAGCCTCCTAGCGGGAGGACACGAAGGGGAGTTCTTC.

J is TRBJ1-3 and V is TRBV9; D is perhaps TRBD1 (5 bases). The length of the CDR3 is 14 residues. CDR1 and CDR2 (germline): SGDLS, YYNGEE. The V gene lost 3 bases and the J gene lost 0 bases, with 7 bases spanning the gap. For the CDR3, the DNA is TGTGCCAGCAGCGAGACAGACTCTGGAAACACCATATATTTT. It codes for CASSETDSGNTIYF. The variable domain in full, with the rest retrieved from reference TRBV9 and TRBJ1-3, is DSGVTQTPKHLITATGQRVTLRCSPRSGDLSVYWYQQSLDQGLQFLIQYYNGEERAKGNILERFSAQQFPDLHSELNLSSLELGDSALYFCASSETDSGNTIYFGEGSWLTVV.

The CDR3 DNA follows: TGTGCCAGCAGCGCGCTCCTAGGCGCGGGAGGCGGAGGGGAGCTGTTTTTT. This gives the protein CASSALLGAGGGGELFF. The V and J genes are TRBV11-3 and TRBJ2-2; 8 nucleotides agree with TRBD2. The CDR3 is 17 amino acids. The V segment lost 5 bases and the J segment 8 bases; nucleotides outside the gene matches: 16. CDR1 and CDR2 from the germline V gene are SGHNT and YENEEA.

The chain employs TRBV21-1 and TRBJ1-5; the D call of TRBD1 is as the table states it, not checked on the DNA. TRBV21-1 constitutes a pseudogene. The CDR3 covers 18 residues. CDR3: CASSKAGGTGGTNQPQHF. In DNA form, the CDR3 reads TGTGCCAGCAGCAAAGCGGGGGGGACAGGGGGTACCAATCAGCCCCAGCATTTT.

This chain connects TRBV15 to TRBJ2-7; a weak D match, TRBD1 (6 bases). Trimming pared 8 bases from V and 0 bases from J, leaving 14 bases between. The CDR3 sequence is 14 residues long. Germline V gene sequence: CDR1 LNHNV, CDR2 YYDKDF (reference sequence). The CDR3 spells CATGGQTSSYEQYF. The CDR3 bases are TGTGCCACCGGTGGACAGACGAGCTCCTACGAGCAGTACTTC.

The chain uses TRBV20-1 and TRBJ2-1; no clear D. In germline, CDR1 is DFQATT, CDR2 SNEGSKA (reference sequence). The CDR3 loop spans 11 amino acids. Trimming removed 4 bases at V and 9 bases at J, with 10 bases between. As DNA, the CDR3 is TGCAGTGCTATTGAAACTTTTGAGCAGTTCTTC. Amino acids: CSAIETFEQFF.

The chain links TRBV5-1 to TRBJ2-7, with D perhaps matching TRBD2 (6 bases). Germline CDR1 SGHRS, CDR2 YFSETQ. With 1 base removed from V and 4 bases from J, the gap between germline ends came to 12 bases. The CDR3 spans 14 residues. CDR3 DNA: TGCGCCAGCAGCTTGTCGGAGGGCCTGTACGAGCAGTACTTC. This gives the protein CASSLSEGLYEQYF.

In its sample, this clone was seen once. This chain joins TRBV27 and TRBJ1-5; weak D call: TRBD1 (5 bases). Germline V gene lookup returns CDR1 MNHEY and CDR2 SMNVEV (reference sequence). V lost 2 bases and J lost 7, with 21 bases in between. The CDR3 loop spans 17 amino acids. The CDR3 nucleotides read TGTGCCAGCAGTTTAAAGGGGATGGGAAATATCCGGCAGCCCCAGCATTTT. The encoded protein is CASSLKGMGNIRQPQHF.

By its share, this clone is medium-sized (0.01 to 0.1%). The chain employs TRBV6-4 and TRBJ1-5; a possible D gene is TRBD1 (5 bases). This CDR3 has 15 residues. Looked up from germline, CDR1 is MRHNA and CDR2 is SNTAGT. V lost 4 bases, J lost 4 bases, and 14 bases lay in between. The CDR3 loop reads CASSVIGGGNQPQHF. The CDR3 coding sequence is TGTGCCAGCAGTGTGATTGGGGGGGGAAATCAGCCCCAGCATTTT.